One sample yielded the 30 T cell receptor beta chains listed below, sequenced in a study of T cell responses to AZD1222 COVID-19 vaccine. Clones were sequenced by immunoSEQ multiplex PCR, and TCRdb holds only the in-frame ones, with some missing. The table has fewer than 200,000 clones, about nine tenths seen once. The sequenced sample was peripheral blood, obtained 28 days after the second dose of the MenACWY control vaccine. The receptors shown here come from an adult who received the MenACWY meningococcal vaccine as a control.

The chain uses TRBV11-3 and TRBJ2-3; D gene ambiguous. The CDR3 covers 14 residues. In germline, CDR1 is SGHNT, CDR2 YENEEA. V was cut by 3 bases and J by 4 bases, with 11 bases left in between. Written as DNA, the CDR3 is TGTGCCAGCAGCTTGAGTCCCTTGGCAGATACGCAGTATTTT. This gives the protein CASSLSPLADTQYF.

The chain couples TRBV4-3 to TRBJ2-7, with 8 bases identical to TRBD2. The junction had 8 bases not matched to a gene; V was cut back by 0 bases and J by 4 bases. From germline, CDR1 is LGHNA and CDR2 YSLEER. The CDR3 covers 16 residues. The CDR3 reads CASSQDRLASKYEQYF. CDR3 DNA: TGCGCCAGCAGCCAAGATCGACTAGCGAGTAAGTACGAGCAGTACTTC.

This clone appeared a single time. The rearrangement links TRBV4-3 to TRBJ2-2; 7 nucleotides agree with TRBD2. Trimming took 1 base from V and 3 from J; bases not matched to a gene: 5. The CDR3 has 16 amino acids. The germline CDR1 and CDR2 sequences are LGHNA and YSLEER. CDR3 nucleotide sequence: TGCGCCAGCAGCCAAGTGCGGGGGAGCCACACCGGGGAGCTGTTTTTT. Translation: CASSQVRGSHTGELFF.

The chain is built from TRBV6-5 and TRBJ1-5, with D maybe TRBD1 (5 bases). This CDR3 comprises 13 residues. V was pared by 5 bases and J by 7 bases, with 12 bases between. Germline V gives CDR1 MNHEY, CDR2 SVGAGI. CDR3 protein: CASSPRRDQPQHF. CDR3 in DNA: TGTGCCAGCAGTCCCCGGAGGGACCAGCCCCAGCATTTT.

The V and J genes are TRBV6-5 and TRBJ1-2, with a possible D match to TRBD1 (5 bases). Germline-derived CDR1 and CDR2 are MNHEY and SVGAGI. This CDR3 region has 13 residues. The V end lost 2 bases, the J end lost 4 bases, and 8 bases lay between the germline ends. The chain's CDR3 is CASSYQGLYGYTF. The DNA for the CDR3 is TGTGCCAGCAGTTACCAGGGTCTCTATGGCTACACCTTC.

The CDR3 is CASSAGTGLQPQHF. CDR3 in DNA: TGTGCCAGCTCAGCCGGGACAGGGCTTCAGCCCCAGCATTTT. The rearrangement joins TRBV18 to TRBJ1-5; TRBD1 agrees at 9 bases. J lost 6 bases, V lost 5 bases, and 5 bases had no gene match. The V gene's germline CDR1 is KGHSH and CDR2 LQKENI. There are 14 residues in the CDR3.

The chain recombines TRBV24-1 with TRBJ2-3; a possible D gene is TRBD2 (5 bases). The V end lost 0 bases, the J end lost 6 bases, and 9 bases lay between the germline ends. Germline assignment: CDR1 KGHDR and CDR2 SFDVKD. CDR3 length: 14 residues. The CDR3 nucleotides are TGTGCCACCAGTGATTTGACTAGTGGGGATACGCAGTATTTT. Residues: CATSDLTSGDTQYF.

The CDR3 region has the DNA TGTGCCAGCAGTTGGACAGGGTTCAATGAGCAGTTCTTC. Translation gives CASSWTGFNEQFF. The chain combines TRBV12-3 or TRBV12-4 with TRBJ2-1, with 8 positions matching TRBD1. The CDR3 is 13 residues long. After removal of 4 bases from V and 6 bases from J, the junction contained 2 bases not matched to a gene.

This clone was seen a single time. This chain joins TRBV3-1 (or the pseudogene TRBV3-2) and TRBJ2-3; D uncertain. Germline V lookup: CDR1 LGHDT, CDR2 YNNKEL (reference sequence). The length of the CDR3 is 13 residues. V was shortened by 6 bases and J by 0 bases, with 7 bases between the two germline ends. The CDR3 coding sequence is TGTGCCAGCAGGTTTAGGAGCACAGATACGCAGTATTTT. Amino acids: CASRFRSTDTQYF.

The V gene is TRBV7-9, the J gene TRBJ2-5; D is unresolved. This CDR3 is built from 13 residues. CDR1 and CDR2 from the germline V gene are SEHNR and FQNEAQ (reference sequence). V shed 5 bases and J shed 1 base, with 8 bases lying between them. CDR3 DNA sequence: TGTGCCAGCAGCCGGTTAAGCCAAGAGACCCAGTACTTC. Protein: CASSRLSQETQYF.

The chain uses TRBV30 and TRBJ2-7; D not certain. Germline V gene sequence: CDR1 GTSNPN, CDR2 SVGIG (reference sequence). This CDR3 is built from 12 residues. V was cut by 0 bases and J by 5 bases, with 8 bases left in between. The DNA for the CDR3 is TGTGCCTGGAGTGTACTACGAGACGAGCAGTACTTC. Translation: CAWSVLRDEQYF.

This clone has more than one count but fewer than ten. The chain recombines TRBV19 with TRBJ2-6; D is unclear. The V and J ends lost 5 bases and 1 base respectively, with 6 bases between them. The CDR3 has 14 amino acids. Germline V gene lookup returns CDR1 LNHDA and CDR2 SQIVND (reference sequence). CDR3 sequence (DNA): TGTGCCAGTAGTGACTCGTCTGGGGCCAACGTCCTGACTTTC. Amino acids: CASSDSSGANVLTF.

The J gene is TRBJ2-2, the V gene TRBV19; 10 bases map to TRBD2. Trimming took 5 bases from V and 5 from J; bases not matched to a gene: 14. From germline, CDR1 is LNHDA and CDR2 SQIVND (reference sequence). The CDR3 loop spans 18 amino acids. CDR3 coding DNA: TGTGCCAGTAGTCGAGGGAATCTAGCGGGAGTAGGGACCGGGGAGCTGTTTTTT. Residues: CASSRGNLAGVGTGELFF.

The V and J genes are TRBV19 and TRBJ2-5; 7 bases match TRBD2. This CDR3 contains 15 residues. Looked up from germline, CDR1 is LNHDA and CDR2 is SQIVND (reference sequence). Trimming took 6 bases from V and 5 from J; bases not matched to a gene: 12. CDR3 residues: CASSGLDDWGETQYF. The CDR3 DNA reads TGTGCCAGTAGCGGACTAGATGACTGGGGGGAGACCCAGTACTTC.

The rearrangement uses TRBV27 and TRBJ1-5; no clear D gene. Germline V gene lookup returns CDR1 MNHEY and CDR2 SMNVEV (reference sequence). Deletions cut 6 bases from V and 4 bases from J, with 7 bases between. This CDR3 comprises 12 residues. CDR3 coding DNA: TGTGCCAGCAGCTCAGCTAATCAGCCCCAGCATTTT. Amino acids: CASSSANQPQHF.

The chain combines TRBV25-1 with TRBJ2-7; TRBD1 agrees at 8 bases. Trimming at V came to 3 bases and at J to 2 bases, leaving 6 bases not matched to a gene. The germline V gene has CDR1 MGHDK and CDR2 SYGVNS. The length of the CDR3 is 15 residues. CDR3: CASSETGVRTYEQYF. CDR3 DNA: TGTGCCAGCAGTGAGACAGGGGTGCGGACCTACGAGCAGTACTTC.

This clone was observed a handful of times. This rearrangement joins TRBV28 to TRBJ1-2; 7 bases match TRBD1. Germline assignment: CDR1 MDHEN and CDR2 SYDVKM. This CDR3 has 14 amino acids. J lost 8 bases, V lost 3 bases, and 9 bases had no gene match. Written as DNA, the CDR3 is TGTGCCAGCAGTTTGCAGCGAGGGACAGCGGGCTACACCTTC. Its translation: CASSLQRGTAGYTF.

V is TRBV19 and J is TRBJ1-5, with a weak D call TRBD1 (6 bases). The V end was cut by 3 bases, the J end by 1 base, with 10 bases between. The CDR3 runs to 15 residues. Germline V gene lookup returns CDR1 LNHDA and CDR2 SQIVND (reference sequence). The CDR3 DNA is TGTGCCAGTAGTATCCAGGGGCAGAGCAATCAGCCCCAGCATTTT. Amino acids: CASSIQGQSNQPQHF. Together with reference TRBV19 and TRBJ1-5, the CDR3 gives the full variable domain: DGGITQSPKYLFRKEGQNVTLSCEQNLNHDAMYWYRQDPGQGLRLIYYSQIVNDFQKGDIAEGYSVSREKKESFPLTVTSAQKNPTAFYLCASSIQGQSNQPQHFGDGTRLSIL.

The CDR3 reads CASIPRGLNTGELFF. The CDR3 region has the DNA TGTGCCAGTATTCCCCGAGGACTGAACACCGGGGAGCTGTTTTTT. The chain is built from TRBV19 and TRBJ2-2; a weak D match, TRBD2 (5 bases). Germline values: CDR1 LNHDA, CDR2 SQIVND (reference sequence). V lost 7 bases to trimming and J lost 1 base, with 13 bases between them. This CDR3 region has 15 residues.

The chain couples TRBV9 to TRBJ2-1; no firm D call. The length of the CDR3 is 14 residues. Germline values: CDR1 SGDLS, CDR2 YYNGEE. Trimming shortened V by 4 bases and J by 3 bases, and 11 bases separated the two germline ends. The CDR3 is CASSLLADYNEQFF. DNA for the CDR3: TGTGCCAGCAGCCTGCTCGCGGACTACAATGAGCAGTTCTTC.

The CDR3 DNA follows: TGTGCCATCAGTGAGTCGATCCCGGGGGCGCGTGGAAACACCATATATTTT. As protein: CAISESIPGARGNTIYF. V gene TRBV10-3 combines with J gene TRBJ1-3; D may be TRBD1 (6 bases). The CDR3 has 17 amino acids. CDR1 ENHRY and CDR2 SYGVKD come from the germline V gene. V was shortened by 0 bases and J by 3 bases, with 15 bases between the two germline ends.

This chain connects TRBV29-1 to TRBJ2-3, with 7 bases fitting TRBD2. J gave up 5 bases and V 5 bases, and 7 bases lay outside the gene matches. Germline V gene sequence: CDR1 SQVTM, CDR2 ANQGSEA. The CDR3 is made up of 13 amino acids. The CDR3 region is CSVLRLAGDTQYF. CDR3 in DNA: TGCAGCGTTTTAAGACTAGCAGGAGATACGCAGTATTTT.

The chain uses TRBV18 and TRBJ2-7; a weak D match, TRBD2 (6 bases). The CDR3 runs to 15 residues. Between the trimmed V and J ends, which lost 3 bases and 0 bases, there was a span of 12 bases. Germline CDR1 and CDR2: KGHSH and LQKENI. The CDR3 loop reads CASSPRTGSSYEQYF. The CDR3 DNA follows: TGTGCCAGCTCACCCCGGACCGGGAGCTCCTACGAGCAGTACTTC.

This chain joins TRBV10-3 and TRBJ2-7; D possibly corresponds to TRBD2 (6 bases). The CDR3 runs 15 residues. Trimming shortened V by 2 bases and J by 5 bases, and 16 bases separated the two germline ends. CDR1 and CDR2 from the germline V gene are ENHRY and SYGVKD. The CDR3 coding sequence is TGTGCCATCAGTGAGGTCCAGCAGGGAGGTCACGAGCAGTACTTC. This sequence encodes CAISEVQQGGHEQYF.

Only a few counts were recorded for this clone. The V gene is TRBV6-2 or TRBV6-3, the J gene TRBJ1-5; D is uncertain. Germline assignment: CDR1 MNHEY and CDR2 SVGEGT. The CDR3 loop spans 14 amino acids. The ends were cut back, 2 bases at V and 9 bases at J, with 14 bases in the middle. The CDR3 region is CASSYPDGVGPQHF. CDR3 sequence (DNA): TGTGCCAGCAGTTACCCGGACGGTGTAGGGCCCCAGCATTTT.

V is TRBV20-1 and J is TRBJ1-4; unclear D gene. V lost 7 bases to trimming and J lost 5 bases, with 8 bases between them. Germline CDR1 and CDR2: DFQATT and SNEGSKA (reference sequence). The CDR3 length is 11 residues. The DNA of the CDR3 is TGCAGTGTACAATCAAATGAAAAACTGTTTTTT. It yields the protein CSVQSNEKLFF.

CDR3 bases: TGCGCCAGCAGCCAGGGACAGGGGGGAAATTTTTGGGCCAAAAACATTCAGTACTTC. This translates into CASSQGQGGNFWAKNIQYF. V and J are TRBV5-1 and TRBJ2-4; 11 bases fit TRBD1. CDR3 size: 19 residues. J lost 1 base, V lost 4 bases, and 13 bases had no gene match. Germline V CDR1 and CDR2: SGHRS, YFSETQ.

This CDR3 reads CASSQGGYEQYF. The CDR3 DNA sequence: TGCGCCAGCAGCCAAGGCGGGTACGAGCAGTACTTC. The genes are TRBV4-3 and TRBJ2-7, with D tentatively TRBD2 (5 bases). In germline, CDR1 is LGHNA, CDR2 YSLEER. This CDR3 region has 12 residues. Trimming took off 1 base at V and 4 bases at J, with 5 bases between the two ends.

This chain joins TRBV28 and TRBJ1-2; D is possibly TRBD1 (6 bases). The length of the CDR3 is 14 residues. Germline V gene data show CDR1 as MDHEN and CDR2 as SYDVKM. V was clipped by 6 bases and J by 2 bases, with 13 bases between them. The CDR3 spells CASREGGANYGYTF. CDR3 nucleotides: TGTGCCAGCAGGGAGGGGGGCGCCAACTATGGCTACACCTTC.

This clone was recorded only once. Other DNA sequences in this sample translate to the same CDR3. The chain links TRBV19 to TRBJ1-5; D ambiguous. The germline V gene has CDR1 LNHDA and CDR2 SQIVND (reference sequence). Trimming pared 4 bases from V and 1 base from J, leaving 5 bases between. CDR3 length: 13 amino acids. The CDR3 loop is CASSRDSNQPQHF. As DNA, the CDR3 is TGTGCCAGTAGTAGAGACAGCAATCAGCCCCAGCATTTT. Full variable domain (missing parts from reference TRBV19 and TRBJ1-5): DGGITQSPKYLFRKEGQNVTLSCEQNLNHDAMYWYRQDPGQGLRLIYYSQIVNDFQKGDIAEGYSVSREKKESFPLTVTSAQKNPTAFYLCASSRDSNQPQHFGDGTRLSIL.